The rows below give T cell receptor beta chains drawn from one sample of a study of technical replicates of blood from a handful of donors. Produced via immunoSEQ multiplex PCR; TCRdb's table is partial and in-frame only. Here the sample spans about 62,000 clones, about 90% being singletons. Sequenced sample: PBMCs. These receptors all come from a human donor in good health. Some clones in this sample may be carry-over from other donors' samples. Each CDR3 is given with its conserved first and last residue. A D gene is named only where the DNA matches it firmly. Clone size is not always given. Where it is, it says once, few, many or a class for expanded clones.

cdr3_aa: CASSWTESGEQFF
cdr3_nt: TGTGCCAGCAGTTGGACGGAAAGCGGTGAGCAGTTCTTC
j_call: TRBJ2-1
clone_size: -
v_call: TRBV2
d_call: -

cdr3_aa: CASSLAAAGGSYEQYF
cdr3_nt: TGTGCCAGCAGCTTGGCTGCAGCGGGGGGCTCCTACGAGCAGTACTTC
j_call: TRBJ2-7
clone_size: -
v_call: TRBV5-5
d_call: TRBD2

cdr3_aa: CASSSEGAVGSPLHF
cdr3_nt: TGTGCCAGCTCATCGGAGGGGGCTGTCGGCTCACCCCTCCACTTT
j_call: TRBJ1-6
clone_size: -
v_call: TRBV18
d_call: TRBD1

cdr3_aa: CASSTRQQKETQYF
cdr3_nt: TGTGCCAGCAGTACCCGACAGCAGAAAGAGACCCAGTACTTC
j_call: TRBJ2-5
clone_size: -
v_call: TRBV27
d_call: -

cdr3_aa: CASSLQRGIGNSPLHF
cdr3_nt: TGTGCCAGCAGCTTACAGCGCGGAATTGGTAATTCACCCCTCCACTTT
j_call: TRBJ1-6
clone_size: -
v_call: TRBV13
d_call: -

cdr3_aa: CASSEYRGGRGNTEAFF
cdr3_nt: TGTGCCAGCAGTGAATATAGGGGAGGGAGAGGGAACACTGAAGCTTTCTTT
j_call: TRBJ1-1
clone_size: -
v_call: TRBV25-1
d_call: -

cdr3_aa: CASSTQGDSSYTQYF
cdr3_nt: TGTGCCAGTAGTACACAGGGGGATTCAAGTTATACGCAGTATTTT
j_call: TRBJ2-3
clone_size: -
v_call: TRBV19
d_call: TRBD1

cdr3_aa: CAISEQINTEAFF
cdr3_nt: TGTGCCATCAGCGAGCAGATAAACACTGAAGCTTTCTTT
j_call: TRBJ1-1
clone_size: once
v_call: TRBV10-3
d_call: -

cdr3_aa: CASSQDSPASSRYGYTF
cdr3_nt: TGCGCCAGCAGCCAAGATTCGCCTGCTAGTAGCAGATATGGCTACACCTTC
j_call: TRBJ1-2
clone_size: -
v_call: TRBV4-3
d_call: -

cdr3_aa: CASSLVSLSSYEQYF
cdr3_nt: TGCGCCAGCAGCTTGGTGTCTCTTAGCTCCTACGAGCAGTACTTC
j_call: TRBJ2-7
clone_size: -
v_call: TRBV5-1
d_call: -

cdr3_aa: CASSQPSVGVGTEAFF
cdr3_nt: TGTGCCAGCAGCCAACCCTCCGTGGGAGTTGGGACTGAAGCTTTCTTT
j_call: TRBJ1-1
clone_size: once
v_call: TRBV4-2
d_call: -

cdr3_aa: CASSPPEGRAGGQYF
cdr3_nt: TGTGCCAGCTCACCACCGGAGGGGCGGGCCGGCGGGCAGTACTTC
j_call: TRBJ2-7
clone_size: -
v_call: TRBV18
d_call: -

cdr3_aa: CASSPSRTGDQRAFF
cdr3_nt: TGTGCCAGCAGCCCGTCCCGGACAGGGGACCAAAGAGCTTTCTTT
j_call: TRBJ1-1
clone_size: -
v_call: TRBV7-2
d_call: TRBD1

cdr3_aa: CASSPSGGGEQYF
cdr3_nt: TGTGCCAGCAGCCCTAGCGGTGGCGGCGAGCAGTACTTC
j_call: TRBJ2-7
clone_size: -
v_call: TRBV7-9
d_call: TRBD2

cdr3_aa: CASSPEGQGAPEAFF
cdr3_nt: TGTGCCAGCAGCCCTGAGGGACAGGGGGCCCCTGAAGCTTTCTTT
j_call: TRBJ1-1
clone_size: -
v_call: TRBV11-1
d_call: TRBD1

cdr3_aa: CASRARRIVSNNSPLHF
cdr3_nt: TGTGCCAGCAGGGCCCGGCGGATTGTCTCAAATAATTCACCCCTCCACTTT
j_call: TRBJ1-6
clone_size: -
v_call: TRBV28
d_call: -

cdr3_aa: CASMEGRVGLEAFF
cdr3_nt: TGTGCCAGTATGGAGGGGAGAGTGGGCCTTGAAGCTTTCTTT
j_call: TRBJ1-1
clone_size: -
v_call: TRBV19
d_call: -

cdr3_aa: CASSPGQRGWETQYF
cdr3_nt: TGTGCCAGCAGCCCCGGCCAGCGGGGTTGGGAGACCCAGTACTTC
j_call: TRBJ2-5
clone_size: -
v_call: TRBV14
d_call: TRBD2

cdr3_aa: CASRTSGTDTQYF
cdr3_nt: TGTGCCAGTAGGACTAGCGGCACAGATACGCAGTATTTT
j_call: TRBJ2-3
clone_size: -
v_call: TRBV19
d_call: TRBD2

cdr3_aa: CASSVVTAGRETQYF
cdr3_nt: TGTGCCAGCAGCGTAGTGACGGCCGGCAGGGAGACCCAGTACTTC
j_call: TRBJ2-5
clone_size: -
v_call: TRBV9
d_call: -

cdr3_aa: CASGLENYGYTF
cdr3_nt: TGTGCTAGTGGTCTAGAAAACTATGGCTACACCTTC
j_call: TRBJ1-2
clone_size: -
v_call: TRBV12-5
d_call: -

cdr3_aa: CASSQESGGVGYTF
cdr3_nt: TGTGCCAGCAGCCAAGAATCGGGGGGCGTCGGCTACACCTTC
j_call: TRBJ1-2
clone_size: few
v_call: TRBV4-2
d_call: -

cdr3_aa: CASSQGPGNEQYF
cdr3_nt: TGCGCCAGCAGCCAAGGTCCGGGTAACGAGCAGTACTTC
j_call: TRBJ2-7
clone_size: -
v_call: TRBV4-3
d_call: -

cdr3_aa: CASSQSGTGDLYGYTF
cdr3_nt: TGCGCCAGCAGTCAATCGGGGACAGGGGACCTCTATGGCTACACCTTC
j_call: TRBJ1-2
clone_size: once
v_call: TRBV23-1
d_call: TRBD1

cdr3_aa: CASSDQGASNNEQFF
cdr3_nt: TGTGCCAGCAGCGACCAGGGGGCGTCTAACAATGAGCAGTTCTTC
j_call: TRBJ2-1
clone_size: -
v_call: TRBV9
d_call: TRBD1

cdr3_aa: CASSIDPSGRGNSPLHF
cdr3_nt: TGTGCCAGTAGTATAGATCCCAGCGGCAGGGGTAATTCACCCCTCCACTTT
j_call: TRBJ1-6
clone_size: -
v_call: TRBV19
d_call: -

cdr3_aa: CASSFQGGETQYF
cdr3_nt: TGTGCCAGCAGCTTCCAGGGAGGAGAGACCCAGTACTTC
j_call: TRBJ2-5
clone_size: -
v_call: TRBV7-2
d_call: -

cdr3_aa: CASSPGLAGGNTGELFF
cdr3_nt: TGCGCCAGCAGCCCAGGACTAGCGGGAGGAAACACCGGGGAGCTGTTTTTT
j_call: TRBJ2-2
clone_size: once
v_call: TRBV5-1
d_call: TRBD2

cdr3_aa: CAVGRNYEQYF
cdr3_nt: TGTGCCGTAGGGAGGAACTACGAGCAGTACTTC
j_call: TRBJ2-7
clone_size: -
v_call: TRBV30
d_call: -

cdr3_aa: CASSLDTLGAGIDEQFF
cdr3_nt: TGTGCCAGCAGCTTAGACACGTTGGGGGCCGGTATCGATGAGCAGTTCTTC
j_call: TRBJ2-1
clone_size: -
v_call: TRBV7-9
d_call: -

cdr3_aa: CASSSGRSGGAQETQYF
cdr3_nt: TGTGCCAGCAGCTCCGGGCGTAGCGGGGGTGCACAAGAGACCCAGTACTTC
j_call: TRBJ2-5
clone_size: -
v_call: TRBV7-2
d_call: TRBD2

cdr3_aa: CASSLTGALELPFF
cdr3_nt: TGTGCCAGCAGCTTGACAGGGGCCTTGGAGTTGCCTTTCTTT
j_call: TRBJ1-1
clone_size: -
v_call: TRBV7-8
d_call: TRBD1

cdr3_aa: CAATGAQSSGNTIYF
cdr3_nt: TGTGCCGCGACAGGGGCCCAGAGCTCTGGAAACACCATATATTTT
j_call: TRBJ1-3
clone_size: -
v_call: TRBV2
d_call: TRBD1

cdr3_aa: CASSIQGLALTEAFF
cdr3_nt: TGTGCCAGTAGTATACAGGGACTTGCCCTCACTGAAGCTTTCTTT
j_call: TRBJ1-1
clone_size: -
v_call: TRBV19
d_call: -

cdr3_aa: CASSFQGAANTEAFF
cdr3_nt: TGTGCCAGCAGCTTCCAGGGGGCAGCGAACACTGAAGCTTTCTTT
j_call: TRBJ1-1
clone_size: -
v_call: TRBV7-2
d_call: TRBD1

cdr3_aa: CAISHETSGETQYF
cdr3_nt: TGTGCCATCAGTCACGAGACTAGCGGAGAGACCCAGTACTTC
j_call: TRBJ2-5
clone_size: few
v_call: TRBV10-3
d_call: TRBD2

cdr3_aa: CASSVRTDFTDTQYF
cdr3_nt: TGTGCCAGCAGCGTACGGACAGATTTCACAGATACGCAGTATTTT
j_call: TRBJ2-3
clone_size: -
v_call: TRBV9
d_call: -

cdr3_aa: CASRGEGEAFF
cdr3_nt: TGTGCCAGCAGGGGTGAGGGAGAAGCTTTCTTT
j_call: TRBJ1-1
clone_size: -
v_call: TRBV5-6
d_call: -

cdr3_aa: CASSSGLVGTGELFF
cdr3_nt: TGTGCCAGCAGCTCCGGACTAGTAGGCACCGGGGAGCTGTTTTTT
j_call: TRBJ2-2
clone_size: -
v_call: TRBV7-2
d_call: TRBD2

cdr3_aa: CASSPRGGHPYEQYF
cdr3_nt: TGTGCCAGCAGCCCTCGAGGAGGGCATCCATACGAGCAGTACTTC
j_call: TRBJ2-7
clone_size: -
v_call: TRBV7-6
d_call: -

cdr3_aa: CASSPRRLGEVAGYTF
cdr3_nt: TGTGCCAGCAGCCCCAGACGGCTCGGGGAAGTAGCTGGCTACACCTTC
j_call: TRBJ1-2
clone_size: large
v_call: TRBV13
d_call: -

cdr3_aa: CASSPRNEQFF
cdr3_nt: TGTGCCAGCAGCCCCAGGAATGAGCAGTTCTTC
j_call: TRBJ2-1
clone_size: -
v_call: TRBV2
d_call: -

cdr3_aa: CAWSAQPNSPLHF
cdr3_nt: TGTGCCTGGAGCGCACAGCCAAATTCACCCCTCCACTTT
j_call: TRBJ1-6
clone_size: once
v_call: TRBV30
d_call: -

cdr3_aa: CASSISTGAYSGYTF
cdr3_nt: TGTGCCAGCAGCATTTCGACAGGGGCCTATAGTGGCTACACCTTC
j_call: TRBJ1-2
clone_size: once
v_call: TRBV9
d_call: TRBD1

cdr3_aa: CASSLGLNTEAFF
cdr3_nt: TGCGCCAGCAGCTTGGGACTTAACACTGAAGCTTTCTTT
j_call: TRBJ1-1
clone_size: -
v_call: TRBV5-1
d_call: -

cdr3_aa: CAWAGTGDGEKLFF
cdr3_nt: TGTGCCTGGGCCGGGACAGGGGACGGCGAAAAACTGTTTTTT
j_call: TRBJ1-4
clone_size: -
v_call: TRBV30
d_call: TRBD1

cdr3_aa: CASSFTGTATF
cdr3_nt: TGTGCCAGCAGCTTCACCGGGACAGCCACCTTC
j_call: TRBJ1-2
clone_size: -
v_call: TRBV5-8
d_call: TRBD1

cdr3_aa: CASSEWLREQFF
cdr3_nt: TGTGCCAGCAGTGAGTGGCTCCGAGAGCAGTTCTTC
j_call: TRBJ2-1
clone_size: -
v_call: TRBV2
d_call: -

cdr3_aa: CASSLRQNNEQFF
cdr3_nt: TGTGCCAGCAGTCTCAGACAGAACAATGAGCAGTTCTTC
j_call: TRBJ2-1
clone_size: -
v_call: TRBV27
d_call: -

cdr3_aa: CASSLGGNTGELFF
cdr3_nt: TGTGCCAGCAGCTTAGGAGGGAACACCGGGGAGCTGTTTTTT
j_call: TRBJ2-2
clone_size: -
v_call: TRBV7-6
d_call: -

cdr3_aa: CASSEAGAGNEKLFF
cdr3_nt: TGTGCCAGCAGTGAAGCGGGAGCCGGGAATGAAAAACTGTTTTTT
j_call: TRBJ1-4
clone_size: -
v_call: TRBV2
d_call: -

cdr3_aa: CATSSTTYEQYF
cdr3_nt: TGTGCCACGTCTAGCACTACCTACGAGCAGTACTTC
j_call: TRBJ2-7
clone_size: -
v_call: TRBV6-5
d_call: -

cdr3_aa: CASSQGQGAGGANVLTF
cdr3_nt: TGCGCCAGCAGCCAGGGACAGGGGGCGGGTGGGGCCAACGTCCTGACTTTC
j_call: TRBJ2-6
clone_size: -
v_call: TRBV4-1
d_call: TRBD1

cdr3_aa: CAWSNGQGVTEAFF
cdr3_nt: TGTGCCTGGAGTAACGGACAGGGCGTCACTGAAGCTTTCTTT
j_call: TRBJ1-1
clone_size: -
v_call: TRBV30
d_call: TRBD1